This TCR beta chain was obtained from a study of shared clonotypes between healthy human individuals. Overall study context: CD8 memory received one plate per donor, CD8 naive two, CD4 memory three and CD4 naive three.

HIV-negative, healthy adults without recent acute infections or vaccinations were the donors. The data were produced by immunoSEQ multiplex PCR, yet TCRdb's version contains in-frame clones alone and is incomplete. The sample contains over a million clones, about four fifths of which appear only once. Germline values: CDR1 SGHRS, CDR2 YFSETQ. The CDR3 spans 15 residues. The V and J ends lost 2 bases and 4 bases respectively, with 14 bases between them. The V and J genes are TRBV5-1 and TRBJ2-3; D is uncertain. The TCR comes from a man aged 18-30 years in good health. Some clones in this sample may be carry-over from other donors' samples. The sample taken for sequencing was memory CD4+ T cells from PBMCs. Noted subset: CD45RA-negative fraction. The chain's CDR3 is CASSFRTLVADTQYF. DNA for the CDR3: TGCGCCAGCAGCTTCCGTACGTTAGTGGCAGATACGCAGTATTTT.